Listed here are 7 T cell receptor beta chains from one sample, sequenced in a study of tumor and adjacent non-tumor tissue in lung cancer. RNA was extracted from bulk tissue without any cell sorting. More than 3 cm separated this lung sample from the edge of the tumor. Three rounds of nested PCR, following a modified ARM-PCR protocol, produced the TCRbeta library. TCRdb reanalysed the multiplex PCR reads using MiXCR and keeps one entry per CDR3 protein. Of approximately 100,000 distinct CDR3 sequences listed, over 55% were seen once; the top ten hold less than 20%. Input material: distant non-tumor lung tissue. The receptor source for this set is a man in his thirties or forties with non-small cell lung cancer.

This clonotype was detected ten times or more. The V gene is TRBV6-4, the J gene TRBJ2-3; possibly TRBD2 for D (6 bases). CDR3 size: 14 residues. From germline, CDR1 is MRHNA and CDR2 SNTAGT. V lost 5 bases, J lost 0 bases, and 9 bases lay in between. CDR3 DNA sequence: TGTGCCAGCAGTCCGGGACTTAGCACAGATACGCAGTATTTT. This sequence encodes CASSPGLSTDTQYF.

On this clonotype itself: The junction and the germline gene differ at one end; a read error may be behind it. V is TRBV20-1 and J is TRBJ2-1, with D possibly matching TRBD2 (6 bases). CDR3 length: 15 amino acids. Germline CDR1 DFQATT, CDR2 SNEGSKA (reference sequence). Here the CDR3 reads CGALIGTGVLHEQIF. The CDR3 DNA reads as TGCGGTGCCCTGATCGGGACTGGCGTTCTCCATGAGCAGATCTTC.

This clonotype was seen a handful of times. Being one base from a much bigger clone, this may be a read error. Likely a read error: the CDR3 ends without its conserved phenylalanine or tryptophan. The CDR3 loop is CASSQQRGHTQYL. The CDR3 DNA reads as TGTGCCAGCAGTCAGCAGCGGGGCCATACGCAGTATCTT. The V call is TRBV6-5, the J call TRBJ2-3; 7 bases map to TRBD2. The V and J ends lost 5 bases and 7 bases, in that order; junction bases with no gene match: 6. CDR3 length: 13 residues. Germline CDR1 reads MNHEY; CDR2 reads SVGAGI.

This clonotype was picked up a small number of times. V and J are TRBV20-1 and TRBJ2-7; 9 bases map to TRBD2. Per germline, CDR1 DFQATT and CDR2 SNEGSKA (reference sequence). The CDR3 sequence is 13 residues long. J was trimmed by 2 bases and V by 7 bases; bases with no gene match: 6. CDR3 coding DNA: TGCAGTGTTCGACTAGCGGTCACCTACGAGCAGTACTTC. It yields the protein CSVRLAVTYEQYF.

The chain links TRBV7-8 to TRBJ2-1; D remains ambiguous. Trimming stripped 5 bases from V and 4 bases from J, with 18 bases between. CDR3 length: 16 residues. From germline, CDR1 is SGHVS and CDR2 FQNEAQ. The CDR3 nucleotides are TGTGCCAGCAGCACTACGACGGACCCTCGGTACAATGAGCAGTTCTTC. Translated, it gives CASSTTTDPRYNEQFF.

As regards this clonotype: One junction end disagrees with the germline gene, perhaps due to a read error. The chain combines TRBV20-1 with TRBJ2-7; TRBD2 is a possible D gene (5 bases). Per germline, CDR1 DFQATT and CDR2 SNEGSKA (reference sequence). The CDR3 covers 13 residues. CDR3 nucleotide sequence: TGCAGTGTTCAGAGGGAGAGCTCCTACGAGCAGTGCTTC. It encodes CSVQRESSYEQCF.

A single count supports this clonotype. V and J are TRBV12-3 or TRBV12-4 and TRBJ2-1; D may be TRBD2 (6 bases). V gave up 5 bases and J gave up 5 bases, with 16 bases separating them. The CDR3 is 15 residues long. The CDR3 here is CASSLGLTGDNEQFF. The DNA of the CDR3 is TGTGCCAGCAGTCTCGGACTAACGGGAGACAATGAGCAGTTCTTC.